This entry is about one T cell receptor (beta chain). Its antigen is currently unknown. This record belongs to a study of cytomegalovirus exposure and HLA in healthy donors. Findings of the study overall: In a later analysis, TCR beta V- and J-gene trimming was associated with a missense DCLRE1C variant.

The CDR3 spans 15 residues. With V trimmed by 3 bases and J by 1 base, 5 bases remained unmatched. From germline, CDR1 is KGHSH and CDR2 LQKENI. The PCR used 60 Vbeta and 13 Jbeta primers. Profiled with immunoSEQ multiplex PCR; TCRdb holds only in-frame clones, not every one. The sample shows more than 90,000 clones, roughly 80% of them seen only once. The sequencing sample was made of PBMCs. This chain connects TRBV18 to TRBJ1-1; 7 nucleotides line up with TRBD1. This receptor was taken from a young man in good health and CMV-seropositive. CDR3 in DNA: TGTGCCAGCTCACCGGCTGGGACAGAGAACACTGAAGCTTTCTTT. Protein product: CASSPAGTENTEAFF.